Each of the 8 T cell receptor beta chains below was sequenced from the same sample in a study of neurological immune-mediated disorders (dated by TCRdb to between 2018 and 2021). Libraries were made using 5' RACE. These reads were obtained on an Illumina HiSeq 2500. TCRdb's own reprocessing of the public reads used fastp at Q25 and MiXCR and kept productive beta chains. Entries that share a CDR3 protein sequence are merged under the most common genes and DNA. This sample has 90,000 to 150,000 distinct CDR3 sequences in its table, and around 3% of those were observed once. The top ten clones comprise around 1.2% of the sample. Sequenced sample: PBMCs. The receptors shown here come from a woman in her twenties or thirties with multiple sclerosis.

The sample holds many counts of this clonotype. The V and J genes are TRBV12-3 or TRBV12-4 and TRBJ1-6; 8 bases agree with TRBD1. V lost 6 bases to trimming and J lost 10 bases; unmatched junction nucleotides: 8. The CDR3 runs to 14 residues. The CDR3: CASRLTGGRSPLHF. CDR3 bases: TGTGCCAGCAGGTTAACAGGGGGTCGATCACCCCTCCACTTT.

This clonotype was found a few times. A much larger clone lies a single base off, so this may be a read error. The chain recombines TRBV12-3 or TRBV12-4 with TRBJ1-1, with D possibly TRBD1 on 5 matching bases. The CDR3 length is 12 residues. The V end was cut by 6 bases, the J end by 6 bases, with 11 bases between. In nucleotides, the CDR3 is TGTGCCAGCAGCACATTCAGGGCTGAAGCTTTCTTT. Its translation is CASSTFRAEAFF.

This clonotype appeared many times. The chain joins TRBV6-6 to TRBJ1-4; no clear D gene. The CDR3 loop spans 14 amino acids. Trimming stripped 2 bases from V and 8 bases from J, with 12 bases between. CDR1 is MNHNY and CDR2 is SVGAGI in the germline V gene (reference sequence). The DNA of the CDR3 is TGTGCCAGCAGTTACGTTTTAGGGTGGGAAAAACTGTTTTTT. Residues: CASSYVLGWEKLFF.

With respect to this clonotype: Compared with germline, one end of the junction differs, possibly owing to a read error. The genes are TRBV20-1 and TRBJ2-2; 16 bases line up with TRBD2. The germline V gene has CDR1 DFQATT and CDR2 SNEGSKA (reference sequence). This CDR3 comprises 16 residues. CDR3 sequence (DNA): TGCGGTGCTTCCGGGACTAGCGGGAGGGCCCCCGGGGAGCCGTTTTTT. This encodes CGASGTSGRAPGEPFF.

Ten or more counts support this clonotype. V and J are TRBV9 and TRBJ1-2; unclear D gene. V lost 4 bases, J lost 3 bases, and 10 bases lay in between. The V gene's germline CDR1 is SGDLS and CDR2 YYNGEE. The CDR3 contains 13 residues. This CDR3 is CASSKDEYYGYTF. Here the CDR3 DNA reads TGTGCCAGCAGCAAAGATGAGTACTATGGCTACACCTTC.

This clonotype was detected many times. The V and J genes are TRBV29-1 and TRBJ1-2, with 8 positions matching TRBD1. The V gene end was trimmed by 5 bases and the J gene end by 8 bases; junction bases not matched to a gene: 7. This CDR3 has 12 amino acids. Germline V lookup: CDR1 SQVTM, CDR2 ANQGSEA. CDR3 in amino acids: CSVQGAAYGYTF. CDR3 coding DNA: TGCAGCGTTCAGGGGGCGGCTTACGGCTACACCTTC. Full variable domain (outside the CDR3, taken from reference TRBV29-1 and TRBJ1-2): SAVISQKPSRDICQRGTSLTIQCQVDSQVTMMFWYRQQPGQSLTLIATANQGSEATYESGFVIDKFPISRPNLTFSTLTVSNMSPEDSSIYLCSVQGAAYGYTFGSGTRLTVV.

At least ten counts were recorded for this clonotype. The chain links TRBV10-3 to TRBJ2-2; TRBD2 is a possible D gene (6 bases). Germline V lookup: CDR1 ENHRY, CDR2 SYGVKD. The CDR3 is 17 residues long. V was shortened by 7 bases and J by 9 bases, with 27 bases between the two germline ends. The CDR3 protein is CAITPNPTGVPDRELFF. As DNA, the CDR3 is TGTGCCATCACTCCCAACCCGACGGGGGTTCCGGACCGGGAGCTGTTTTTT.

This clonotype was recorded many times. This sequence joins TRBV27 and TRBJ2-1; D ambiguous. V was cut by 5 bases and J by 15 bases, with 20 bases left in between. Per germline, CDR1 MNHEY and CDR2 SMNVEV (reference sequence). The CDR3 has 13 residues. The CDR3 DNA follows: TGTGCCAGCAGTAATTTACCCCCAACCCCCCCGTTCTTC. It yields the protein CASSNLPPTPPFF.